The 29 T cell receptor beta chains presented below share a single source sample, sequenced in a study of control samples from healthy donors and cancer patients. Profiling relied on immunoSEQ multiplex PCR, and the TCRdb table lists in-frame clones only, not all of them. The sample lists about 130,000 clones; roughly 94% were seen once. Sequenced sample: blood. Every receptor here comes from a young man in good health.

The J gene is TRBJ2-7, the V gene TRBV5-4, with a weak D call TRBD1 (6 bases). This CDR3 comprises 13 residues. The V end was cut by 0 bases, the J end by 3 bases, with 7 bases between. CDR1 and CDR2 from the germline V gene are SGHNT and YYREEE (reference sequence). Here the CDR3 DNA reads TGTGCCAGCAGCTTGGAACAGGGCTACGAGCAGTACTTC. Amino acid sequence: CASSLEQGYEQYF. Drawing the rest from reference TRBV5-4 and TRBJ2-7, the complete variable domain is ETGVTQSPTHLIKTRGQQVTLRCSSQSGHNTVSWYQQALGQGPQFIFQYYREEENGRGNFPPRFSGLQFPNYSSELNVNALELDDSALYLCASSLEQGYEQYFGPGTRLTVT.

The chain combines TRBV28 with TRBJ1-5; perhaps TRBD1 as D (5 bases). This CDR3 has 15 amino acids. In germline, CDR1 is MDHEN, CDR2 SYDVKM. Trimming stripped 7 bases from V and 4 bases from J, with 17 bases between. CDR3 loop: CASKPQGSTNQPQHF. CDR3 in DNA: TGTGCCAGCAAGCCTCAGGGATCCACTAATCAGCCCCAGCATTTT.

The chain links TRBV6-5 to TRBJ1-2, with 10 nucleotides matching TRBD1. After removal of 3 bases from V and 5 bases from J, the junction contained 6 bases not matched to a gene. The CDR3 has 15 residues. CDR1 MNHEY and CDR2 SVGAGI come from the germline V gene. DNA for the CDR3: TGTGCCAGCAGTTATCGGGGGGACAGGGGATATGGCTACACCTTC. Translated: CASSYRGDRGYGYTF.

This chain links TRBV6-5 with TRBJ2-7; maybe TRBD2 (6 bases). The CDR3 runs 13 residues. Per the germline V gene, CDR1 is MNHEY and CDR2 is SVGAGI. V dropped 6 bases and J dropped 3 bases, with 12 bases sitting between them. The CDR3 loop reads CASRNPRGYEQYF. Written as DNA, the CDR3 is TGTGCCAGCAGAAACCCGCGGGGCTACGAGCAGTACTTC.

This chain joins TRBV7-9 and TRBJ2-7; D not resolved. The length of the CDR3 is 13 residues. Germline CDR1 is SEHNR and CDR2 is FQNEAQ (reference sequence). V lost 0 bases, J lost 5 bases, and 8 bases lay in between. The CDR3 DNA sequence: TGTGCCAGCAGCTTAGCATCAGGTAACGAGCAGTACTTC. Translation gives CASSLASGNEQYF.

The chain links TRBV19 to TRBJ1-2; weak D call: TRBD1 (6 bases). Trimming removed 7 bases at V and 6 bases at J, with 12 bases between. This CDR3 has 12 amino acids. Germline CDR1 LNHDA, CDR2 SQIVND (reference sequence). The CDR3 nucleotides read TGTGCCAGTAATCGGGGGGCGGATGGCTACACCTTC. Translating gives CASNRGADGYTF.

The chain combines TRBV6-5 with TRBJ2-5; 7 bases agree with TRBD1. From germline, CDR1 is MNHEY and CDR2 SVGAGI. The CDR3 covers 14 residues. The V gene end was trimmed by 4 bases and the J gene end by 5 bases; junction bases not matched to a gene: 7. CDR3 nucleotides: TGTGCCAGCAGTTTCGACAGGGCCAGCGAGACCCAGTACTTC. Translating it yields CASSFDRASETQYF.

This clone appeared once. V is TRBV2 and J is TRBJ2-7; 8 positions agree with TRBD2. V lost 7 bases to trimming and J lost 6 bases; unmatched junction nucleotides: 8. CDR1 and CDR2 (germline): SNHLY, FYNNEI. The CDR3 consists of 13 residues. CDR3 loop: CASKRGPQGEQYF. The CDR3 nucleotides read TGTGCCAGCAAGCGGGGGCCCCAAGGCGAGCAGTACTTC.

The chain couples TRBV2 to TRBJ2-1, with TRBD2 matching over 7 bases. The ends lost 4 bases at V and 5 bases at J; junction bases unmatched: 11. CDR1 and CDR2 (germline): SNHLY, FYNNEI. The CDR3 has 16 amino acids. The CDR3 DNA reads TGTGCCAGCAGTGTTATTCAGCCTAGCGGAAACAATGAGCAGTTCTTC. Its protein product is CASSVIQPSGNNEQFF.

This clone showed up just once. The gene calls are TRBV28 and TRBJ2-4, with 15 bases that match TRBD2. CDR3 length equals 16 residues. CDR1 and CDR2 (germline): MDHEN, SYDVKM. The junction had 2 bases not matched to a gene; V was cut back by 2 bases and J by 6 bases. CDR3 sequence: CASSLGTSGGTNIQYF. CDR3 nucleotide sequence: TGTGCCAGCAGTTTAGGGACTAGCGGGGGGACAAACATTCAGTACTTC.

CDR3 sequence (DNA): TGCGCCAGCAGCCAGGCGGACAGCCTTAATGAAAAACTGTTTTTT. The encoded protein is CASSQADSLNEKLFF. V is TRBV4-3 and J is TRBJ1-4; perhaps TRBD1 as D (6 bases). The CDR3 runs to 15 residues. Deletions cut 3 bases from V and 4 bases from J, with 12 bases between. CDR1 and CDR2 from the germline V gene are LGHNA and YSLEER.

The chain links TRBV27 to TRBJ2-5; D might be TRBD1 or TRBD2, each matching 6 bases. The V end lost 6 bases, the J end lost 0 bases, and 17 bases lay between the germline ends. The CDR3 is 16 residues long. Germline V gene data show CDR1 as MNHEY and CDR2 as SMNVEV (reference sequence). CDR3 nucleotides: TGTGCCAGCAGGCGAGGGGGGATATTGGACCAAGAGACCCAGTACTTC. Protein: CASRRGGILDQETQYF.

The chain carries TRBV14 and TRBJ2-1; D may be TRBD1 (5 bases). Germline lookup yields CDR1 SGHDN and CDR2 FVKESK. The length of the CDR3 is 14 residues. V was shortened by 0 bases and J by 10 bases, with 13 bases between the two germline ends. The CDR3 nucleotides read TGTGCCAGCAGCCAAGACGGACAAGCCAGGGAGCAGTTCTTC. Its protein is CASSQDGQAREQFF.

The chain is built from TRBV2 and TRBJ2-1; D remains unclear. Trimming removed 6 bases at V and 6 bases at J, with 6 bases between. The CDR3 spans 11 residues. Germline V lookup: CDR1 SNHLY, CDR2 FYNNEI. CDR3 nucleotide sequence: TGTGCCAGCAGCGTTCTCAATGAGCAGTTCTTC. Protein sequence: CASSVLNEQFF. The variable domain in full, with the rest retrieved from reference TRBV2 and TRBJ2-1, is EPEVTQTPSHQVTQMGQEVILRCVPISNHLYFYWYRQILGQKVEFLVSFYNNEISEKSEIFDDQFSVERPDGSNFTLKIRSTKLEDSAMYFCASSVLNEQFFGPGTRLTVL.

V is TRBV5-1 and J is TRBJ1-1, with 9 positions matching TRBD1. CDR3 length: 14 amino acids. J was trimmed by 5 bases and V by 1 base; bases with no gene match: 3. CDR1 SGHRS and CDR2 YFSETQ come from the germline V gene. The CDR3 is CASSLLGQGTEAFF. Written as DNA, the CDR3 is TGCGCCAGCAGCTTGTTAGGACAGGGGACTGAAGCTTTCTTT.

The gene calls are TRBV6-2 or TRBV6-3 and TRBJ2-1; D is unclear. In germline, CDR1 is MNHEY, CDR2 SVGEGT. V was shortened by 6 bases and J by 4 bases, with 7 bases between the two germline ends. The CDR3 length is 12 residues. CDR3 bases: TGTGCCAGCAGCCTCTATTACAATGAGCAGTTCTTC. Translating it yields CASSLYYNEQFF.

The chain is built from TRBV7-8 and TRBJ2-7; D may be TRBD1 or TRBD2 (5 bases each). There are 16 residues in the CDR3. CDR1 and CDR2 from the germline V gene are SGHVS and FQNEAQ. Trimming cost V 2 bases and J 4 bases, with 18 bases left between them. CDR3 in amino acids: CASSLSGPGTGYEQYF. The DNA for the CDR3 is TGTGCCAGCAGCTTATCGGGGCCCGGTACCGGATACGAGCAGTACTTC.

CDR3 protein: CATSDSGSSETQYF. In DNA form, the CDR3 reads TGTGCCACCAGTGACTCGGGGAGCAGCGAGACCCAGTACTTC. This chain joins TRBV24-1 and TRBJ2-5, with D tentatively TRBD2 (5 bases). CDR3 length equals 14 residues. V lost 4 bases and J 5 bases, leaving 13 bases between the germline ends. Germline V CDR1 and CDR2: KGHDR, SFDVKD.

This sequence joins TRBV10-3 and TRBJ1-1; 7 positions agree with TRBD1. J gave up 1 base and V 3 bases, and 5 bases lay outside the gene matches. The CDR3 length is 15 residues. The germline gives CDR1 ENHRY, CDR2 SYGVKD. The DNA for the CDR3 is TGTGCCATCAGTGATCGACAGGGAACGAACACTGAAGCTTTCTTT. Residues: CAISDRQGTNTEAFF.

This chain connects TRBV19 to TRBJ2-7; D tentatively reads TRBD1 or TRBD2 (5 bases each). V was trimmed by 3 bases and J by 0 bases, leaving 18 bases between them. Germline V gene lookup returns CDR1 LNHDA and CDR2 SQIVND (reference sequence). This CDR3 region has 17 residues. This chain's CDR3 is CASSMSGIQGSSYEQYF. The CDR3 nucleotides are TGTGCCAGTAGTATGTCCGGGATCCAGGGTTCCTCCTACGAGCAGTACTTC.

This CDR3 is CASGGTVTNTEAFF. The DNA for the CDR3 is TGTGCCAGCGGGGGGACAGTGACGAACACTGAAGCTTTCTTT. J is TRBJ1-1 and V is TRBV28, with 7 positions matching TRBD1. CDR3 length: 14 amino acids. CDR1 is MDHEN and CDR2 is SYDVKM in the germline V gene. V shed 8 bases and J 1 base; nucleotides not matched to a gene: 7.

The J gene is TRBJ2-5, the V gene TRBV5-1; 9 bases are shared with TRBD2. Germline assignment: CDR1 SGHRS and CDR2 YFSETQ. This CDR3 comprises 15 residues. With V trimmed by 1 base and J by 5 bases, 6 bases remained unmatched. CDR3 sequence reads: CASSLRLAAEETQYF. The DNA for the CDR3 is TGCGCCAGCAGCTTGCGACTAGCGGCCGAGGAGACCCAGTACTTC.

This chain links TRBV30 with TRBJ1-4, with TRBD1 as a possible D gene (5 bases). Germline assignment: CDR1 GTSNPN and CDR2 SVGIG (reference sequence). This CDR3 contains 15 residues. Deletions cut 2 bases from V and 8 bases from J, with 18 bases between. Here the CDR3 DNA reads TGTGCCTGGAGTTGGTTTGGCGGGACTGCAGAAAAACTGTTTTTT. Protein sequence: CAWSWFGGTAEKLFF.

The rearrangement joins TRBV5-4 to TRBJ1-2; 12 nucleotides match TRBD1. This CDR3 spans 15 amino acids. Germline CDR1 and CDR2: SGHNT and YYREEE (reference sequence). The junction had 3 bases not matched to a gene; V was cut back by 3 bases and J by 3 bases. The CDR3 protein is CASSSGQGAYYGYTF. The CDR3 DNA reads as TGTGCCAGCAGCTCGGGACAGGGGGCTTACTATGGCTACACCTTC.

The gene calls are TRBV30 and TRBJ2-2, with TRBD2 matching 10 bases. CDR3 length: 14 amino acids. Per the germline V gene, CDR1 is GTSNPN and CDR2 is SVGIG (reference sequence). CDR3 residues: CGSSGGLHTGELFF. The DNA for the CDR3 is TGTGGATCTAGCGGGGGACTCCACACCGGGGAGCTGTTTTTT. The full variable domain, rest sourced from reference TRBV30 and TRBJ2-2, is SQTIHQWPATLVQPVGSPLSLECTVEGTSNPNLYWYRQAAGRGLQLLFYSVGIGQISSEVPQNLSASRPQDRQFILSSKKLLLSDSGFYLCGSSGGLHTGELFFGEGSRLTVL.

V is TRBV3-1 (or the pseudogene TRBV3-2) and J is TRBJ2-2, with 8 nucleotides matching TRBD1. The CDR3 runs to 15 residues. V lost 7 bases to trimming and J lost 1 base; unmatched junction nucleotides: 5. Per the germline V gene, CDR1 is LGHDT and CDR2 is YNNKEL (reference sequence). The CDR3 sequence is CASTPGTGNTGELFF. The CDR3, as DNA: TGTGCCAGCACCCCCGGGACAGGGAACACCGGGGAGCTGTTTTTT.

In DNA, the CDR3 is TGTGCCAGCAGTTTATTGGGCCCCCCGGGAGGCAGCAATCAGCCCCAGCATTTT. Its translation is CASSLLGPPGGSNQPQHF. V and J are TRBV27 and TRBJ1-5; D call uncertain. Per germline, CDR1 MNHEY and CDR2 SMNVEV (reference sequence). There are 18 residues in the CDR3. The V and J ends lost 1 base and 1 base respectively, with 17 bases between them.

CDR3 nucleotides: TGTGCCAGCAGTTTTCAGCGAGACAATGAGCAGTTCTTC. Its translation is CASSFQRDNEQFF. The V gene is TRBV12-3 or TRBV12-4, the J gene TRBJ2-1; D gene uncertain. V was trimmed by 3 bases and J by 5 bases, leaving 8 bases between them. The CDR3 spans 13 residues.

The V gene is TRBV6-2 or TRBV6-3, the J gene TRBJ1-5, with D possibly matching TRBD1 (6 bases). This CDR3 is 15 amino acids long. Germline CDR1 and CDR2: MNHEY and SVGEGT. Trimming cost V 0 bases and J 5 bases, with 11 bases left between them. CDR3 DNA sequence: TGTGCCAGCAGTTACTCGAGCAGGGGCTATCAGCCCCAGCATTTT. Amino acids: CASSYSSRGYQPQHF.